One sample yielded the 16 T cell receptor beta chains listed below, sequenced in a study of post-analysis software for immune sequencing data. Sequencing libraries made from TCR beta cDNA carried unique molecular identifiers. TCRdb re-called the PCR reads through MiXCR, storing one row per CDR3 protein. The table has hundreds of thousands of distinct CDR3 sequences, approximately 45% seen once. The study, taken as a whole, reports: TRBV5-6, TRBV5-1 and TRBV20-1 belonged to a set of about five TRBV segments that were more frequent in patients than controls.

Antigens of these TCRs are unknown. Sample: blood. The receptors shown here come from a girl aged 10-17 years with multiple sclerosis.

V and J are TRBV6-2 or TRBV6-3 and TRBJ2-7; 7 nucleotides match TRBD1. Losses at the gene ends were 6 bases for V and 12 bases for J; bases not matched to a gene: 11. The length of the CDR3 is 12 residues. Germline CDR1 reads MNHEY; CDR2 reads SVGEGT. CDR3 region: CASRQPTGEGYF. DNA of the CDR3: TGTGCCAGCAGACAACCTACAGGGGAAGGGTACTTC.

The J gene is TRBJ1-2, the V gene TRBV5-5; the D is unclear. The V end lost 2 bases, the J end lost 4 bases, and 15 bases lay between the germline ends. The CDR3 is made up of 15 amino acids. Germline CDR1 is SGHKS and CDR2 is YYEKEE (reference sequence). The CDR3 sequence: CASSFRLLRPYGYTF. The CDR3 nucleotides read TGTGCCAGCAGCTTCAGACTCTTGCGGCCCTATGGCTACACCTTC. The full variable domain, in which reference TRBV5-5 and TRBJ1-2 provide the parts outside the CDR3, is DAGVTQSPTHLIKTRGQQVTLRCSPISGHKSVSWYQQVLGQGPQFIFQYYEKEERGRGNFPDRFSARQFPNYSSELNVNALLLGDSALYLCASSFRLLRPYGYTFGSGTRLTVV.

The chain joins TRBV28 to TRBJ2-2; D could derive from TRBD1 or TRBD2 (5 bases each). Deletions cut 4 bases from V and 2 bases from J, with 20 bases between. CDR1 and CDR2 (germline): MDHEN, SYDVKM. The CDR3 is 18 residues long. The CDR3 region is CASSSIPRDGSNTGELFF. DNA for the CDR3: TGTGCCAGCAGTTCTATTCCCCGGGACGGGTCAAACACCGGGGAGCTGTTTTTT.

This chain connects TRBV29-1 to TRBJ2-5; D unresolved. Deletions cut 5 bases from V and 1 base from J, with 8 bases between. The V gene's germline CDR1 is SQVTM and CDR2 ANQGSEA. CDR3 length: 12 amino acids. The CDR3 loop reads CSVPALQETQYF. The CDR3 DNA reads TGCAGCGTTCCCGCCCTCCAAGAGACCCAGTACTTC.

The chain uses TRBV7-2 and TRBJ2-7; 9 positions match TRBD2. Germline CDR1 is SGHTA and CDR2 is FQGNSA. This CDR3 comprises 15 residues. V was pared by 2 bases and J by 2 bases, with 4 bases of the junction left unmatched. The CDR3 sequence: CASSLSLAGTYEQYF. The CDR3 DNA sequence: TGTGCCAGCAGCTTAAGTCTAGCGGGAACCTACGAGCAGTACTTC.

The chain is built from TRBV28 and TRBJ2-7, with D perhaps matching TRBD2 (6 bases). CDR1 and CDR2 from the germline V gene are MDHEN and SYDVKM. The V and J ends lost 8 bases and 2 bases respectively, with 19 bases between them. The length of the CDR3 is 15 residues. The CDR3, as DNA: TGTGCCAGCCGGACCGGGCGGGGACCCCCCTACGAGCAGTACTTC. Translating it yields CASRTGRGPPYEQYF.

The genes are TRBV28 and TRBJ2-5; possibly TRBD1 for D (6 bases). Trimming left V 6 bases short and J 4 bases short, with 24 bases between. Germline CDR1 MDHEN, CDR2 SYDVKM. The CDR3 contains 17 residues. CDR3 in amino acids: CASSSQEQGWRRETQYF. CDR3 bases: TGTGCCAGCAGCTCACAAGAACAGGGTTGGAGGCGAGAGACCCAGTACTTC.

CDR3 nucleotide sequence: TGCGCCAGCAGCCAACAAGGACAGGGGGCCTACAATGAGCAGTTCTTC. It codes for CASSQQGQGAYNEQFF. The chain combines TRBV4-1 with TRBJ2-1, with 10 bases identical to TRBD1. Trimming took 2 bases from V and 2 from J; bases not matched to a gene: 3. Germline CDR1 is MGHRA and CDR2 is YSYEKL. This CDR3 has 16 residues.

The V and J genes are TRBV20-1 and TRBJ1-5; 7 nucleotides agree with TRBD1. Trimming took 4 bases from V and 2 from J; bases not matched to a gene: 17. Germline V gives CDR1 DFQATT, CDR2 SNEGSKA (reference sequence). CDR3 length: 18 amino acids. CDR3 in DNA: TGCAGTGCTACCCCCCCCCGGGGAGGGGGCGCCGGCAATCAGCCCCAGCATTTT. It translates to CSATPPRGGGAGNQPQHF.

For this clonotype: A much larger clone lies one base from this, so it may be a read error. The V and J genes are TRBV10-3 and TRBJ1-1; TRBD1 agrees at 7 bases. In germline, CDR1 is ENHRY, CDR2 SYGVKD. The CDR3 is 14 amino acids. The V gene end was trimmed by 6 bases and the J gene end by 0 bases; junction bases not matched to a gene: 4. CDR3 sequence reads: CAISLGQLNTEAFF. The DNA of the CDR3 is TGTGCCATCAGCCTGGGACAGCTGAACACTGAAGCTTTCTTT.

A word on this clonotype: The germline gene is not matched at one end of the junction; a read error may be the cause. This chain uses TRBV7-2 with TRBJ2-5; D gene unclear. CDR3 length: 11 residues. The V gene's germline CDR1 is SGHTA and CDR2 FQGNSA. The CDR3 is CACSVTGTQYF. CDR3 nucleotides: TGTGCCTGCAGCGTCACTGGGACCCAGTACTTC.

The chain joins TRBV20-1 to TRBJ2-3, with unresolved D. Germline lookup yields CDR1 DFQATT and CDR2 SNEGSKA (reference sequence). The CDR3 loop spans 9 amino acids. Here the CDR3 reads CRSPDTQYF. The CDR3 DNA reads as TGCAGGTCCCCGGATACGCAGTATTTT.

The CDR3 DNA reads as TGTGCCACCAGTGACCCGCTAGCGGGAGTCGACGAGCAGTACTTC. Protein sequence: CATSDPLAGVDEQYF. This chain uses TRBV24-1 with TRBJ2-7; TRBD2 aligns across 10 bases. J gave up 5 bases and V 4 bases, and 7 bases lay outside the gene matches. This CDR3 is built from 15 residues. Germline values: CDR1 KGHDR, CDR2 SFDVKD.

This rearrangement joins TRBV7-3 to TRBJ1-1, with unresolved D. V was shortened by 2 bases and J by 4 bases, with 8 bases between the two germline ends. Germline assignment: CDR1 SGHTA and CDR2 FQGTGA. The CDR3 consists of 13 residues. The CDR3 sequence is CASSLEFGTEAFF. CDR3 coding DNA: TGTGCCAGCAGCTTAGAATTCGGCACTGAAGCTTTCTTT.

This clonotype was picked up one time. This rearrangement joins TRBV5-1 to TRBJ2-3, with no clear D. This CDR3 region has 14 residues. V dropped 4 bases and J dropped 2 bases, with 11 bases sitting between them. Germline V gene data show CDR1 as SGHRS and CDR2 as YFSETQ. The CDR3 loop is CASSTESVTDTQYF. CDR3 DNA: TGCGCCAGCAGCACCGAGTCGGTCACAGATACGCAGTATTTT. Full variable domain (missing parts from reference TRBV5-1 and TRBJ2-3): KAGVTQTPRYLIKTRGQQVTLSCSPISGHRSVSWYQQTPGQGLQFLFEYFSETQRNKGNFPGRFSGRQFSNSRSEMNVSTLELGDSALYLCASSTESVTDTQYFGPGTRLTVL.

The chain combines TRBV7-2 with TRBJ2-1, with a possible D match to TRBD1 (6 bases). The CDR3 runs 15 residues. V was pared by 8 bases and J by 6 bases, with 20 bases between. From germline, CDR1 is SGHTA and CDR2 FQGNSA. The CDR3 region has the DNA TGTGCCAGCCGAACGTTTTTGGGGGCAACCAATGAGCAGTTCTTC. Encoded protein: CASRTFLGATNEQFF.